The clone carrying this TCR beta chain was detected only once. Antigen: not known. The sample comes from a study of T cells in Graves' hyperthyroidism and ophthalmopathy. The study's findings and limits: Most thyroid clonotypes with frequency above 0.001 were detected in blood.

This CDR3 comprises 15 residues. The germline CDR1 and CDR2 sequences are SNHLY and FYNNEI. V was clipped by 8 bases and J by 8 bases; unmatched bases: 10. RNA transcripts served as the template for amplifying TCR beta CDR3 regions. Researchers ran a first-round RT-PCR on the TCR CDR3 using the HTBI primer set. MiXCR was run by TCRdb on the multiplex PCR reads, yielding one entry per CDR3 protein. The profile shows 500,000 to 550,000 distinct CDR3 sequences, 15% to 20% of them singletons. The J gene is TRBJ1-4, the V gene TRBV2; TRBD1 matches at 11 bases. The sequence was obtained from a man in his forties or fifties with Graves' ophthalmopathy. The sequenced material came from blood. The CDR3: CASGLGTGGWEKLFF. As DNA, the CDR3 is TGTGCCAGCGGCCTAGGGACAGGGGGGTGGGAAAAACTGTTTTTT.